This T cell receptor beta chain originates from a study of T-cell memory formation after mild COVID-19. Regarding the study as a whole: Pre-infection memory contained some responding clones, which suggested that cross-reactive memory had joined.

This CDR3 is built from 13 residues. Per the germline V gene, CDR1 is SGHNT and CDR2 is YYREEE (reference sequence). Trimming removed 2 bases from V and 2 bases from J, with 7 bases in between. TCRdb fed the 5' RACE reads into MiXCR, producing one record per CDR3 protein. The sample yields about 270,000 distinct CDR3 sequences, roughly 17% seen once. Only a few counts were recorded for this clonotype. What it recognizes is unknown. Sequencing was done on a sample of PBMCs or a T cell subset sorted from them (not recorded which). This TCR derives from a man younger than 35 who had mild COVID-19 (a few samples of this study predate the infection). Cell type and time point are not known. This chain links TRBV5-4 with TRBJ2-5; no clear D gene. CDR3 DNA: TGTGCCAGCAGCTTCCCGGATCAAGAGACCCAGTACTTC. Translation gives CASSFPDQETQYF.